Listed below are T cell receptor beta chains from one sample, sequenced in a study of blood T cell repertoires in COVID-19. Assay used: immunoSEQ multiplex PCR; TCRdb lists only in-frame clones, some missing. The repertoire includes about 300,000 clones, over 85% of them detected once, and 2.5% to 3% sits in the top ten. Sequences were obtained from PBMCs or T cells enriched from blood (not recorded which). All receptors come from a woman aged 50 to 60 who had been exposed to COVID-19. Each CDR3 is given with its conserved first and last residue. Fields, in order: clone size, J gene, D gene, V gene, CDR3 protein, CDR3 DNA. The D gene is left open where the match is weak. Size tells how often a clone was seen (once, few, many) or the class of an expanded clone, and some rows leave it out.

size: -; J: TRBJ2-3; D: TRBD2; V: TRBV4-1; CDR3: CASSLGTSGGLRTDTQYF; DNA: TGCGCCAGCAGCCTAGGGACTAGCGGGGGACTACGCACAGATACGCAGTATTTT
size: -; J: TRBJ1-6; D: -; V: TRBV30; CDR3: CAWSLGGNNSPLHF; DNA: TGTGCCTGGAGTTTAGGGGGTAATAATTCACCCCTCCACTTT
size: -; J: TRBJ1-1; D: TRBD1; V: TRBV7-9; CDR3: CASSGDRVRPEAFF; DNA: TGTGCCAGCAGCGGGGACAGGGTTCGACCCGAAGCTTTCTTT
size: -; J: TRBJ1-1; D: TRBD1; V: TRBV6-5; CDR3: CASRRDRGSTEAFF; DNA: TGTGCCAGCAGGCGCGACAGGGGATCCACTGAAGCTTTCTTT
size: -; J: TRBJ2-7; D: -; V: TRBV3-1/TRBV3-2; CDR3: CASSLRVPAGEQYF; DNA: TGTGCCAGCAGCCTGAGGGTCCCGGCGGGGGAGCAGTACTTC
size: -; J: TRBJ1-2; D: -; V: TRBV4-1; CDR3: CASSQEGGGPANYGYTF; DNA: TGCGCCAGCAGCCAAGAGGGCGGGGGCCCAGCTAACTATGGCTACACCTTC
size: -; J: TRBJ1-5; D: TRBD1; V: TRBV5-1; CDR3: CASSFSLDRDSNQPQHF; DNA: TGCGCCAGCAGCTTTTCCCTGGACAGGGATAGCAATCAGCCCCAGCATTTT
size: once; J: TRBJ1-5; D: TRBD1; V: TRBV19; CDR3: CASSSQGQGGQPQHF; DNA: TGTGCCAGTAGTAGCCAGGGACAGGGGGGACAGCCCCAGCATTTT
size: -; J: TRBJ1-5; D: -; V: TRBV24-1; CDR3: CAVSPSAAGGYSNQPQHF; DNA: TGTGCCGTTTCCCCTTCAGCGGCCGGGGGGTATAGCAATCAGCCCCAGCATTTT
size: -; J: TRBJ2-3; D: -; V: TRBV19; CDR3: CASSISPVGTDTQYF; DNA: TGTGCCAGTAGTATTTCTCCGGTAGGCACAGATACGCAGTATTTT
size: -; J: TRBJ1-5; D: -; V: TRBV19; CDR3: CASSIEKDSPNSNQPQHF; DNA: TGTGCCAGTAGTATAGAGAAGGACAGTCCGAATAGCAATCAGCCCCAGCATTTT
size: -; J: TRBJ2-5; D: TRBD2; V: TRBV5-1; CDR3: CASSLASGGVGETQYF; DNA: TGCGCCAGCAGCTTGGCGTCCGGGGGGGTTGGAGAGACCCAGTACTTC
size: -; J: TRBJ2-1; D: -; V: TRBV1; CDR3: CTSSQDGADRNEQFF; DNA: TGCACCAGCAGCCAAGATGGGGCGGATCGGAATGAGCAGTTCTTC
size: -; J: TRBJ1-1; D: -; V: TRBV27; CDR3: CAARVSNTNTEAFF; DNA: TGTGCCGCCAGGGTCAGCAATACGAACACTGAAGCTTTCTTT
size: -; J: TRBJ2-1; D: TRBD2; V: TRBV5-1; CDR3: CASSPELAGAINNEQFF; DNA: TGCGCCAGCAGCCCGGAACTAGCGGGGGCCATCAACAATGAGCAGTTCTTC
size: -; J: TRBJ1-2; D: -; V: TRBV13; CDR3: CASSLGRGMNYGYTF; DNA: TGTGCCAGCAGCTTAGGTAGGGGTATGAACTATGGCTACACCTTC
size: -; J: TRBJ1-6; D: -; V: TRBV19; CDR3: CASSIEVSSPLHF; DNA: TGTGCCAGTAGTATAGAAGTTAGTTCACCCCTCCACTTT
size: -; J: TRBJ1-3; D: -; V: TRBV7-6; CDR3: CASSRSGSSGNTIYF; DNA: TGTGCCAGCAGCCGATCGGGGTCTTCAGGAAACACCATATATTTT
size: -; J: TRBJ1-5; D: TRBD1; V: TRBV6-5; CDR3: CASSYRQGDQPQHF; DNA: TGTGCCAGCAGTTACCGACAGGGTGATCAGCCCCAGCATTTT
size: once; J: TRBJ1-3; D: -; V: TRBV10-2; CDR3: CASSESRSSGNTIYF; DNA: TGCGCCAGCAGTGAGTCGAGGAGCTCTGGAAACACCATATATTTT
size: once; J: TRBJ2-7; D: -; V: TRBV7-9; CDR3: CASSRDRSSYEQYF; DNA: TGTGCCAGCAGCCGCGACAGGAGCTCCTACGAGCAGTACTTC
size: -; J: TRBJ2-7; D: -; V: TRBV19; CDR3: CASSIGQGPLFYEQYF; DNA: TGTGCCAGTAGTATTGGGCAGGGCCCGCTTTTTTACGAGCAGTACTTC
size: -; J: TRBJ2-7; D: TRBD2; V: TRBV3-1/TRBV3-2; CDR3: CASSPSGRAYEQYF; DNA: TGTGCCAGCAGCCCAAGCGGGAGGGCCTACGAGCAGTACTTC
size: -; J: TRBJ2-7; D: TRBD1; V: TRBV3-1/TRBV3-2; CDR3: CASSQRLGQGATYEQYF; DNA: TGTGCCAGCAGCCAAAGGCTAGGACAGGGGGCTACCTACGAGCAGTACTTC
size: -; J: TRBJ1-6; D: TRBD1; V: TRBV19; CDR3: CASSPDRGNSPLHF; DNA: TGTGCCAGTAGCCCGGACAGGGGAAATTCACCCCTCCACTTT